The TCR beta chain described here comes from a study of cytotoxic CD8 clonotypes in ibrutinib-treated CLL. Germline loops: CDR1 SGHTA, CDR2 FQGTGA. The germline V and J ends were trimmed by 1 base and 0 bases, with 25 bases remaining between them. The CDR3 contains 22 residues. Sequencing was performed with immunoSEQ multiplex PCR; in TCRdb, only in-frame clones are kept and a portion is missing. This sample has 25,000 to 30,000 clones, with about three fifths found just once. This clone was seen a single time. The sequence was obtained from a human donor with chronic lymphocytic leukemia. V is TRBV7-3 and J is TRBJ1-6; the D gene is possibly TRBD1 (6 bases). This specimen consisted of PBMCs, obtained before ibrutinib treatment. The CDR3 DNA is TGTGCCAGCAGCTTAAGTCGGGCAGTCTGGGACATTGCTAGCTCCTATAATTCACCCCTCCACTTT. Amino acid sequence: CASSLSRAVWDIASSYNSPLHF.